Presented here are 14 T cell receptor beta chains from one specimen sequenced in a study of cytomegalovirus exposure and HLA in healthy donors. This PCR relied on a set of 60 Vbeta primers and 13 Jbeta primers. Measured with immunoSEQ multiplex PCR; TCRdb has only the in-frame clones, and not every one. The data contain about 180,000 clones, 82% of them seen just once; the ten biggest clones take up more than 1.5%. Sequences were obtained from PBMCs. The receptors shown here come from a man aged 35-49 years in good health and CMV-seronegative.

The chain combines TRBV7-3 with TRBJ1-2, with a tentative D call TRBD1 (5 bases). The CDR3 contains 13 residues. The germline gives CDR1 SGHTA, CDR2 FQGTGA. V lost 5 bases and J 1 base, leaving 8 bases between the germline ends. The CDR3 region is CASSPDSNYGYTF. The CDR3 DNA sequence: TGTGCCAGCAGCCCAGACAGTAACTATGGCTACACCTTC. Based on the CDR3 plus reference TRBV7-3 and TRBJ1-2, the full variable domain is GAGVSQTPSNKVTEKGKYVELRCDPISGHTALYWYRQSLGQGPEFLIYFQGTGAADDSGLPNDRFFAVRPEGSVSTLKIQRTERGDSAVYLCASSPDSNYGYTFGSGTRLTVV.

This rearrangement joins TRBV10-2 to TRBJ1-1; unclear D gene. CDR1 is WSHSY, CDR2 SAAADI, per germline. Trimming stripped 3 bases from V and 0 bases from J, with 17 bases between. CDR3 length: 17 amino acids. Written as DNA, the CDR3 is TGCGCCAGCAGTGATTATGGAGGCAACGGTATGAACACTGAAGCTTTCTTT. Its translation: CASSDYGGNGMNTEAFF.

This clone was seen only a few times. The rearrangement uses TRBV5-1 and TRBJ1-3, with D tentatively TRBD1 (6 bases). The CDR3 extends over 16 amino acids. V was shortened by 0 bases and J by 0 bases, with 10 bases between the two germline ends. Germline CDR1 reads SGHRS; CDR2 reads YFSETQ. CDR3 region: CASSLEGQSSGNTIYF. In DNA, the CDR3 is TGCGCCAGCAGCTTGGAAGGACAGAGCTCTGGAAACACCATATATTTT.

The J gene is TRBJ2-7, the V gene TRBV21-1; the table calls TRBD2, which could not be checked here. TRBV21-1 is a pseudogene locus. The CDR3 is made up of 16 amino acids. CDR3 amino acids: CASSKGVCGYSYEQYF. In nucleotides, the CDR3 is TGTGCCAGCAGCAAAGGTGTGTGCGGGTACTCCTACGAGCAGTACTTC.

The chain's CDR3 is CASSSAGGSPGQYF. The CDR3 region has the DNA TGTGCCAGCAGCTCAGCGGGGGGTTCGCCCGGGCAGTACTTC. The rearrangement links TRBV5-6 to TRBJ2-7, with 9 positions matching TRBD2. The CDR3 is made up of 14 amino acids. V trimming: 3 bases; J trimming: 9 bases; junction bases outside the gene matches: 10. Germline V gene lookup returns CDR1 SGHDT and CDR2 YYEEEE.

J is TRBJ2-7 and V is TRBV19; D remains unclear. V lost 5 bases and J lost 2, with 16 bases in between. Germline CDR1 is LNHDA and CDR2 is SQIVND (reference sequence). The CDR3 contains 15 residues. The CDR3 region is CASSSDIITTYEQYF. In nucleotides, the CDR3 is TGTGCCAGTAGTTCAGACATCATTACAACCTACGAGCAGTACTTC.

The CDR3, as DNA: TGTGCCAGCAGCTGGGGGGGACAGGTGAACACTGAAGCTTTCTTT. Translation: CASSWGGQVNTEAFF. This chain connects TRBV5-4 to TRBJ1-1; 8 bases line up with TRBD1. Trimming removed 3 bases from V and 0 bases from J; junction bases left unmatched: 4. This CDR3 spans 15 amino acids. Germline CDR1 reads SGHNT; CDR2 reads YYREEE (reference sequence).

The CDR3 spells CASSWTGTGGPDTQYF. CDR3 sequence (DNA): TGTGCCAGCAGCTGGACCGGGACAGGGGGGCCAGATACGCAGTATTTT. The V and J genes are TRBV5-4 and TRBJ2-3; 11 bases are a match to TRBD1. Germline CDR1 and CDR2: SGHNT and YYREEE (reference sequence). J gave up 4 bases and V 3 bases, and 7 bases lay outside the gene matches. The CDR3 length is 16 residues.

The chain is built from TRBV27 and TRBJ2-5, with 13 bases lining up with TRBD2. The CDR3 spans 17 residues. CDR1 is MNHEY, CDR2 SMNVEV, per germline (reference sequence). J lost 3 bases, V lost 1 base, and 5 bases had no gene match. The CDR3: CASSLWTSGGKKETQYF. For the CDR3, the DNA is TGTGCCAGCAGTTTATGGACTAGCGGGGGTAAAAAAGAGACCCAGTACTTC.

CDR3 protein: CASSLNARETDTQYF. DNA of the CDR3: TGTGCCAGCAGCTTAAATGCCAGGGAAACAGATACGCAGTATTTT. J is TRBJ2-3 and V is TRBV7-3, with a weak D call TRBD1 (5 bases). Trimming shortened V by 1 base and J by 3 bases, and 11 bases separated the two germline ends. This CDR3 comprises 15 residues. Per the germline V gene, CDR1 is SGHTA and CDR2 is FQGTGA.

CDR3 loop: CASSLDRGQPQHF. DNA of the CDR3: TGCGCCAGCAGCTTGGACCGGGGACAGCCCCAGCATTTT. The rearrangement links TRBV4-1 to TRBJ1-5, with D unresolved. Deletions cut 5 bases from V and 7 bases from J, with 12 bases between. Germline V gives CDR1 MGHRA, CDR2 YSYEKL. The CDR3 is 13 amino acids.

The count of this clone is one. The CDR3 reads CASSRPGLASYNEQFF. The CDR3, as DNA: TGTGCCAGCAGCAGGCCGGGACTAGCATCGTACAATGAGCAGTTCTTC. This sequence joins TRBV21-1 and TRBJ2-1; the table names TRBD2, a call not compared with the DNA. TRBV21-1 is assigned pseudogene status. The CDR3 length is 16 residues.

This clone was seen once. The genes are TRBV19 and TRBJ2-7; D unclear. Trimming removed 4 bases from V and 0 bases from J, with 13 bases in between. The V gene's germline CDR1 is LNHDA and CDR2 SQIVND (reference sequence). The CDR3 is 15 residues long. The CDR3 sequence is CASSTAGGSSYEQYF. In DNA form, the CDR3 reads TGTGCCAGTAGTACCGCCGGCGGTAGCTCCTACGAGCAGTACTTC. Combining the CDR3 with reference TRBV19 and TRBJ2-7 gives the whole variable domain DGGITQSPKYLFRKEGQNVTLSCEQNLNHDAMYWYRQDPGQGLRLIYYSQIVNDFQKGDIAEGYSVSREKKESFPLTVTSAQKNPTAFYLCASSTAGGSSYEQYFGPGTRLTVT.

The V and J genes are TRBV6-1 and TRBJ1-6; TRBD1 agrees at 9 bases. The germline CDR1 and CDR2 sequences are MNHNS and SASEGT. CDR3 length: 14 amino acids. With V trimmed by 11 bases and J by 7 bases, 9 bases remained unmatched. CDR3 in amino acids: CACLLGTGNSPLHF. The DNA for the CDR3 is TGTGCCTGTCTCCTAGGGACAGGGAATTCACCCCTCCACTTT.